A single TCR beta chain is shown here with its context. As yet, its antigen is unknown. These data are taken from a study of OX40 agonist ivuxolimab in advanced cancers. Points from the study as a whole: Average numbers of expanded clones were greater in CD8+ T cells than in CD4+.

Libraries were prepared by immunoSEQ multiplex PCR; TCRdb keeps only in-frame clonotypes and omits some of them. The repertoire holds 20,000 to 25,000 clones, with 80% to 90% as singletons. In germline, CDR1 is SEHNR, CDR2 FQNEAQ (reference sequence). Trimming cost V 3 bases and J 3 bases; bases outside gene matches: 4. The CDR3 runs 15 residues. The clonotype comes from an adult with an advanced solid tumor such as melanoma, head and neck, liver or kidney cancer. This chain joins TRBV7-9 and TRBJ2-7, with 11 bases that match TRBD1. The input for sequencing was CD4+ or CD8+ T cells sorted from blood, taken in a trial of the OX40 agonist ivuxolimab. CDR3 nucleotides: TGTGCCAGCAGCTTCCAGGGGACAGGGGGCTACGAGCAGTACTTC. It is translated as CASSFQGTGGYEQYF.